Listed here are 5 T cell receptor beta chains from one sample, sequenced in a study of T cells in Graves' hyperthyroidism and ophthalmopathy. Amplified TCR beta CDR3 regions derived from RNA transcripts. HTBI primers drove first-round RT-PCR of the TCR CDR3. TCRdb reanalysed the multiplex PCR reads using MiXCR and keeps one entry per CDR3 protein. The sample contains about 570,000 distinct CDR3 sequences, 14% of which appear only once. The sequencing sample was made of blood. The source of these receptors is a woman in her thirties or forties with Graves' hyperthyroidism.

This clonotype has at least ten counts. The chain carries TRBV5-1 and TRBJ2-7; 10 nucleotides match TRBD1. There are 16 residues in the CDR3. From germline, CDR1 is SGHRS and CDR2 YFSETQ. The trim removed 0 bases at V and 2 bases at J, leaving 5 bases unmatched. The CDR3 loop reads CASSLGGGQGAYEQYF. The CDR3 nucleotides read TGCGCCAGCAGCTTGGGAGGAGGACAGGGGGCCTACGAGCAGTACTTC.

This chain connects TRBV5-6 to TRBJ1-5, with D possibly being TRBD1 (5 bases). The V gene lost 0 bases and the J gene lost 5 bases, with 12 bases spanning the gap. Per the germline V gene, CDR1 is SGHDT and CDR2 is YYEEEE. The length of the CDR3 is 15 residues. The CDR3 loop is CASSLGRGQDQPQHF. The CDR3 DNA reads TGTGCCAGCAGCTTGGGTAGGGGTCAAGATCAGCCCCAGCATTTT. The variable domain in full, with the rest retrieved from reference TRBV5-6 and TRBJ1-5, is DAGVTQSPTHLIKTRGQQVTLRCSPKSGHDTVSWYQQALGQGPQFIFQYYEEEERQRGNFPDRFSGHQFPNYSSELNVNALLLGDSALYLCASSLGRGQDQPQHFGDGTRLSIL.

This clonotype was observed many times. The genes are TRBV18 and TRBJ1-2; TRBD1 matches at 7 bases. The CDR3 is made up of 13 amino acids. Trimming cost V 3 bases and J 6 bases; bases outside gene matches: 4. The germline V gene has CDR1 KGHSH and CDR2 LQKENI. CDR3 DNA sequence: TGTGCCAGCTCACCGGGGACAGAGAATGGCTACACCTTC. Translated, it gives CASSPGTENGYTF.

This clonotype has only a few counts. The CDR3 here is CASSIEENTEAFF. CDR3 in DNA: TGTGCCAGTAGTATAGAGGAGAACACTGAAGCTTTCTTT. V usage is TRBV19 and J usage is TRBJ1-1; no reliable D call. CDR1 is LNHDA, CDR2 SQIVND, per germline (reference sequence). V was cut by 0 bases and J by 1 base, with 3 bases left in between. The CDR3 loop spans 13 amino acids.

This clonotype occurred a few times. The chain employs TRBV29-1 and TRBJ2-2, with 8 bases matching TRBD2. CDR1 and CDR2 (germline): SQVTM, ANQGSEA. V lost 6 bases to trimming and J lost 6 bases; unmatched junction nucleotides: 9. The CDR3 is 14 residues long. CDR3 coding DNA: TGCAGCGTCCCCGGGGGGGCTAATGCCGGGGAGCTGTTTTTT. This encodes CSVPGGANAGELFF.